This is a list of T cell receptor beta chains from one sample in a study of blood T cell repertoires in COVID-19. Assay used: immunoSEQ multiplex PCR; TCRdb lists only in-frame clones, some missing. The table includes over 250,000 clones, about four fifths detected once. Sequences were obtained from PBMCs or T cells enriched from blood (not recorded which). The source is a man aged 35-49 years who had been exposed to COVID-19. CDR3s include the opening cysteine and the closing phenylalanine or tryptophan. D genes are given only for firm matches. Only some rows state a clone size, as once, few, many or a class for expanded clones.

size,D,J,V,DNA,CDR3
NA,NA,TRBJ2-5,TRBV11-3,TGTGCCAGCAGCTTAGGTCGAGAGACCCAGTACTTC,CASSLGRETQYF
NA,TRBD1,TRBJ2-7,TRBV7-2,TGTGCCAGCAGCACCCAAGGGGGCAACGAGCAGTACTTC,CASSTQGGNEQYF
NA,NA,TRBJ2-2,TRBV12-3/TRBV12-4,TGTGCCAGCAGTCCTAGTACCGGGGAGCTGTTTTTT,CASSPSTGELFF
NA,NA,TRBJ1-1,TRBV29-1,TGCAGCGTCTTGGGGCGGGGGGGAAGGAACACTGAAGCTTTCTTT,CSVLGRGGRNTEAFF
NA,TRBD1,TRBJ2-3,TRBV2,TGTGCCAGCGGCGCGACAGGGGGACTAGATACGCAGTATTTT,CASGATGGLDTQYF
few,NA,TRBJ1-5,TRBV6-1,TGTGCCAGCAGTGAGGACAGTGCCTTTAGCAATCAGCCCCAGCATTTT,CASSEDSAFSNQPQHF
NA,NA,TRBJ1-2,TRBV5-4,TGTGCCAGCAGCTTGCCTAGGATCGACTATGGCTACACCTTC,CASSLPRIDYGYTF
NA,NA,TRBJ1-5,TRBV27,TGTGCCAGCAGTCCCGGGAGGGAACGCAATCAGCCCCAGCATTTT,CASSPGRERNQPQHF
NA,NA,TRBJ2-5,TRBV25-1,TGTGCCAGCAGTGAAGCTCCGGGTCAGCGGTACCAAGAGACCCAGTACTTC,CASSEAPGQRYQETQYF
NA,NA,TRBJ1-1,TRBV15,TGTGCCACCAGCAGAAATCCAGGGGTAGGGACTGAAGCTTTCTTT,CATSRNPGVGTEAFF
NA,TRBD2,TRBJ2-1,TRBV9,TGTGCCAGCAGCGTAGCTCGGCTAGCGGGAGGGCCGGGTTACAATGAGCAGTTCTTC,CASSVARLAGGPGYNEQFF
NA,TRBD1,TRBJ1-2,TRBV25-1,TGTGCCAGCAGTGAACAAACAGGGGGGGGCTATGGCTACACCTTC,CASSEQTGGGYGYTF
NA,NA,TRBJ2-3,TRBV7-3,TGTGCCAGCAGCCGTTCCCCTAGTAGCACAGATACGCAGTATTTT,CASSRSPSSTDTQYF
NA,NA,TRBJ1-5,TRBV19,TGTGCCAGTAGTATACAGGCCAGCAATCAGCCCCAGCATTTT,CASSIQASNQPQHF
NA,NA,TRBJ2-5,TRBV18,TGTGCCAGCTCACCGGGGGCTGACGAGACCCAGTACTTC,CASSPGADETQYF
NA,TRBD1,TRBJ1-2,TRBV27,TGTGCCAGCAGTCATGGACAGGGAGGCGGCTACACCTTC,CASSHGQGGGYTF
NA,NA,TRBJ2-5,TRBV6-5,TGTGCCAGCAGTTACAGGGGGAAAGAGACCCAGTACTTC,CASSYRGKETQYF
NA,TRBD1,TRBJ1-2,TRBV7-8,TGTGCCAGCAGCTTCCAGAAGGGACAGGGGAGATATGCGTCTGGCTACACCTTC,CASSFQKGQGRYASGYTF
NA,NA,TRBJ1-2,TRBV10-3,TGTGCCATCAGTTCGAACCAGGGCTTAGACTATGGCTACACCTTC,CAISSNQGLDYGYTF
NA,NA,TRBJ2-2,TRBV11-3,TGTGCCAGCAGCTTAGTTGTGTTTCAGGGGACCGGGGAGCTGTTTTTT,CASSLVVFQGTGELFF
NA,TRBD2,TRBJ2-7,TRBV11-3,TGTGCCAGCAGCTTATTGGGCGGGAGAGGGGTTACCTACGAGCAGTACTTC,CASSLLGGRGVTYEQYF
few,NA,TRBJ2-4,TRBV4-1,TGCGCCAGCAGCCAACGGTCGCTAGCGATAGCCAAAAACATTCAGTACTTC,CASSQRSLAIAKNIQYF
NA,TRBD2,TRBJ2-1,TRBV18,TGTGCCAGCTCACCACTACTAGCGGGGGGGATATACAATGAGCAGTTCTTC,CASSPLLAGGIYNEQFF
NA,NA,TRBJ1-5,TRBV6-1,TGTGCCAGCAGTGAAATGGGGCTTCTAGTGATTTTT,CASSEMGLLVIF
NA,TRBD1,TRBJ2-3,TRBV7-6,TGTGCCAGCAGCCATAGGACAGGGGCAGATACGCAGTATTTT,CASSHRTGADTQYF